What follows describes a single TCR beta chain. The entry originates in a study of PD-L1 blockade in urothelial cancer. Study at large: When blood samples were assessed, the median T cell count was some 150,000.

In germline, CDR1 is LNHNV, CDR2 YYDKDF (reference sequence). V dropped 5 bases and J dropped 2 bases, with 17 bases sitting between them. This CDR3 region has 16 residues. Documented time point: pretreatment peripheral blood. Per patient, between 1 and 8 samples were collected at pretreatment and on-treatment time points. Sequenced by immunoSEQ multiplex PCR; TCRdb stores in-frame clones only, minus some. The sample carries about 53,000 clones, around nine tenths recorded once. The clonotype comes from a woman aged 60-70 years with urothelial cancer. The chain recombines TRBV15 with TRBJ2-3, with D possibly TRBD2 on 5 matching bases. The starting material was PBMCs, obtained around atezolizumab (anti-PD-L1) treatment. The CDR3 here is CATSSTGVENTDTQYF. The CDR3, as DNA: TGTGCCACCAGCTCCACCGGGGTCGAGAACACAGATACGCAGTATTTT.